This T cell receptor (beta chain) comes out of a study of beta chain features in type 1 diabetes. Study-level results: Among all four CD4+ subsets, Type 1 diabetes patients had TCRB CDR3s that were moderately but significantly shorter. In patients and controls equally, PCR might favor templates that are shorter.

The authors reverse transcribed all of the isolated RNA, so sequencing captured expressed TCRB transcripts. Using immunoSEQ multiplex PCR, the repertoire was profiled, and TCRdb retains in-frame clones only, with some absent. In the table there are about 650,000 clones, roughly 12% of which are singletons. Cells sorted by CD45RO/CCR7/CD25/CD127/CD95/CD27 comprised CD4+ naive, central memory, regulatory and stem cell-like memory cells. Once sorted, every population was more than 95% pure. CDR3 length: 11 residues. CDR1 SQVTM and CDR2 ANQGSEA come from the germline V gene. V lost 5 bases to trimming and J lost 1 base, with 6 bases between them. There are a few counts of this clone. Its specificity is unknown.

This TCR came from a man aged 30 to 39 with type 1 diabetes. The chain recombines TRBV29-1 with TRBJ2-7; D uncertain. The sample was naive CD4+ T cells from blood. The CDR3 bases are TGCAGCGTTCTGAAATCCTACGAGCAGTACTTC. Translating it yields CSVLKSYEQYF.